A selection of T cell receptor beta chains follows, all from one sample in a study of human T cells and chemical hapten exposure. TCRdb reprocessed the RACE reads with MiXCR, giving one entry per CDR3 protein. The sample contains 95,000 or so distinct CDR3 sequences, over 10% of which appear only once. The sample consisted of whole blood, taken in connection with sensitization to the hapten diphenylcyclopropenone (DPC). The receptor source for this set is a woman between 35 and 50 years old with alopecia areata. Some clones in this sample may be carry-over from other donors' samples. The conserved cysteine and the conserved F or W are not part of the CDR3 here.

cdr3_aa,v_call
ASSPRDRDEKLF,TRBV18
AGAERETGELF,TRBV12-3/TRBV12-4
SARERSEPLH,TRBV20-1
SAKVPGRTDTQY,TRBV20-1
SVPPPLESSYSEQF,TRBV20-1
ASRPSAGYEQY,TRBV27
ASSLGTVEKTQY,TRBV7-2
ASSPRSGVSNSPLH,TRBV18
SARDPTGGHGELF,TRBV20-1
ASSGGGRLTYEQY,TRBV2
ASSLARHTGELF,TRBV11-2
ASSQSLTGFGSPLH,TRBV7-3
ASSQASGRNNSPLH,TRBV3-1
ASGRGDSYGYT,TRBV6-6
ASSPWAENGEQF,TRBV9
SVAAGVAGITDTQY,TRBV29-1
SASPPRAGETQY,TRBV20-1
ASSSRDRGDTQY,TRBV11-3
SDPRLREKLF,TRBV29-1
ASSSGGTTQY,TRBV6-6
ASSVGQGRTNEKLF,TRBV9